This T cell receptor (beta chain) was found in a study of blood T cell repertoires in COVID-19. The assay was immunoSEQ multiplex PCR, and TCRdb's table has in-frame clones only and misses some. In the table there are 300,000 or so clones, nearly 90% of which are singletons. J gave up 3 bases and V 6 bases, and 7 bases lay outside the gene matches. The CDR3 totals 14 residues. Germline CDR1 reads SQVTM; CDR2 reads ANQGSEA. Participants were placed into cohorts based on the clinical history they reported. Either two negative PCRs, clearance, or symptom resolution qualified Cohort 3 donors as recovered.

This chain connects TRBV29-1 to TRBJ2-3, with 9 nucleotides matching TRBD1. The clonotype originates from a woman aged 25 to 39 who had recovered from COVID-19. Source material: PBMCs or T cells enriched from blood (not recorded which). CDR3 nucleotide sequence: TGCAGCGTGGTCCGGACAGGGGTTACAGATACGCAGTATTTT. This gives the protein CSVVRTGVTDTQYF.